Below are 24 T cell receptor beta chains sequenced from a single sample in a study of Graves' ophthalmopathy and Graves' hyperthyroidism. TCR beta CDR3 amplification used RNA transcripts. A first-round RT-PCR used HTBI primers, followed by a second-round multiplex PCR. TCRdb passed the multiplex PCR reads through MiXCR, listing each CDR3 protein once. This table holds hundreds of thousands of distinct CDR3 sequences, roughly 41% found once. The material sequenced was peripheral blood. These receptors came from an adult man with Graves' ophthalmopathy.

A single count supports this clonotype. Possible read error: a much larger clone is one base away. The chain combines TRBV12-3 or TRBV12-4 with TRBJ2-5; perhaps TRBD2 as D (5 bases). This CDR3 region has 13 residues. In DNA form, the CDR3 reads TGTGTCAGCAGGTCTAGCCTGAGAGAGACCCAGTACTTC. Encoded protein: CVSRSSLRETQYF.

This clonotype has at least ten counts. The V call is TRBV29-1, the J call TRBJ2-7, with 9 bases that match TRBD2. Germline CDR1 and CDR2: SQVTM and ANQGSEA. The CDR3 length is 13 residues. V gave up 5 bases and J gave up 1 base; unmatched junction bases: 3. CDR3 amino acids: CSVRAGGSYEQYF. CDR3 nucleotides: TGCAGCGTTCGAGCGGGAGGTTCCTACGAGCAGTACTTC.

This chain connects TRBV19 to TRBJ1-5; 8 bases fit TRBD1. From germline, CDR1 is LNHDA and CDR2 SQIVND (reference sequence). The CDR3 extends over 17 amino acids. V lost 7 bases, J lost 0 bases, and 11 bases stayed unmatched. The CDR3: CASTLGQGLHSNQPQHF. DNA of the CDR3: TGTGCCAGTACCCTCGGACAGGGTCTTCATAGCAATCAGCCCCAGCATTTT.

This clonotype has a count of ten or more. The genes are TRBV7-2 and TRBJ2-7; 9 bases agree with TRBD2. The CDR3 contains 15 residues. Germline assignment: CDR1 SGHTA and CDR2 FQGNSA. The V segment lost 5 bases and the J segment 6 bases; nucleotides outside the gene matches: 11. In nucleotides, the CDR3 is TGTGCCAGCAGCGGCGTAGGCGGGAGGGCCCGCGAGCAGTACTTC. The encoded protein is CASSGVGGRAREQYF.

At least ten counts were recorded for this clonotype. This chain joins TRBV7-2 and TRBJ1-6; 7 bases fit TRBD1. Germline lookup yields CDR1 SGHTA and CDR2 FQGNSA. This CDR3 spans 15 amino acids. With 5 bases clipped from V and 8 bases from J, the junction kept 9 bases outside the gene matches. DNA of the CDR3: TGTGCCAGCAGCATAAGACAGGGAGGAGATTCACCCCTCCACTTT. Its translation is CASSIRQGGDSPLHF.

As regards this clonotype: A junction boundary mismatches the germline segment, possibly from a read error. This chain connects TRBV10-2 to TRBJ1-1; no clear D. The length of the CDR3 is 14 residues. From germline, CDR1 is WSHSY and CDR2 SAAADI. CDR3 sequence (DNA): TGTGCCAGCAGCCAATGGGTCGGGGACACTGAAGCTTTCTTT. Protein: CASSQWVGDTEAFF.

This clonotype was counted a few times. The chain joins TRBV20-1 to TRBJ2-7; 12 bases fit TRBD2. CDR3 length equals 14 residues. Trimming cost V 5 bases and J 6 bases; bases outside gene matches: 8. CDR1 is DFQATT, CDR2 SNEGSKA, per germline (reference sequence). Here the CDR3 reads CSAPGLAGFGEQYF. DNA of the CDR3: TGCAGTGCTCCAGGACTAGCGGGATTCGGCGAGCAGTACTTC.

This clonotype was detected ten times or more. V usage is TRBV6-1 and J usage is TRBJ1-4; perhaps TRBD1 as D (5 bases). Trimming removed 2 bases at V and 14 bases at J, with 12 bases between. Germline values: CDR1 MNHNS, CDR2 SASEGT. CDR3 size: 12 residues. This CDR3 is CASSEKYQGLFF. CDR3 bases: TGTGCCAGCAGTGAAAAATATCAGGGTCTGTTTTTT.

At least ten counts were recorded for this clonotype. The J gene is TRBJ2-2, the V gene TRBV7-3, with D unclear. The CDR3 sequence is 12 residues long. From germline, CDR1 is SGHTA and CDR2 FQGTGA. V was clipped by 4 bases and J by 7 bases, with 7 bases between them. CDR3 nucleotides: TGTGCCAGCAGCTCCGCGAACGGGGAGCTGTTTTTT. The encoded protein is CASSSANGELFF.

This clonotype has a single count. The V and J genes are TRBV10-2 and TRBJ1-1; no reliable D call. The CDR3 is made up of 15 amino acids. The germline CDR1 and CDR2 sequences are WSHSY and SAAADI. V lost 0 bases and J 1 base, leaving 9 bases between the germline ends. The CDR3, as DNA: TGCGCCAGCAGTGAGTCGTGGGCCACGAACACTGAAGCTTTCTTT. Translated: CASSESWATNTEAFF.

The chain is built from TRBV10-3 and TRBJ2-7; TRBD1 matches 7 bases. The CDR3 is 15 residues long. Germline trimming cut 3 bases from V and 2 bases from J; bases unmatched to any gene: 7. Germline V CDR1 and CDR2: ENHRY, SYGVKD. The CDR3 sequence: CAISEDWDRPYEQYF. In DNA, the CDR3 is TGTGCCATCAGTGAAGACTGGGACAGACCCTACGAGCAGTACTTC.

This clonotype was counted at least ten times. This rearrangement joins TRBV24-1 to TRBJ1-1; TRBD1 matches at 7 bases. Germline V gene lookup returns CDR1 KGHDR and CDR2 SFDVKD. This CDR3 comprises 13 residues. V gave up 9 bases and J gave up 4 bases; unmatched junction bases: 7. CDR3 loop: CATYDRDGTEAFF. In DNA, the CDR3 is TGTGCCACCTATGACAGGGACGGCACTGAAGCTTTCTTT.

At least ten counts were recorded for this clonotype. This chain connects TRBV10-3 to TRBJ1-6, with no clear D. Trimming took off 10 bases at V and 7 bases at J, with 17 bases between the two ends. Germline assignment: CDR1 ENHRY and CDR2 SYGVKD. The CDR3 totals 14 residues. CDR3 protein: CASRPALGNSPLHF. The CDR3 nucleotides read TGTGCCAGCAGGCCTGCGTTGGGGAATTCACCCCTCCACTTT.

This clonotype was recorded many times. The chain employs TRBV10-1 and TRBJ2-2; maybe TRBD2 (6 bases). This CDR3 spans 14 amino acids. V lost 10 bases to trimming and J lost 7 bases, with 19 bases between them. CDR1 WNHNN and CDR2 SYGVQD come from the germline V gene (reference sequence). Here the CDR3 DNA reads TGCGCCACTCCATCTCGGGGGAAATACGGGGAGCTGTTTTTT. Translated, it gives CATPSRGKYGELFF.

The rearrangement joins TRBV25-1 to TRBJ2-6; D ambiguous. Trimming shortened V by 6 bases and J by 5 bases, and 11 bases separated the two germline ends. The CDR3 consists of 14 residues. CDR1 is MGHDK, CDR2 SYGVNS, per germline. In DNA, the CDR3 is TGTGCCAGCAGCTTCATCTACAGGGCCAACGTCCTGACTTTC. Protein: CASSFIYRANVLTF. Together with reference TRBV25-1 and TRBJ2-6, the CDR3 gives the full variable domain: EADIYQTPRYLVIGTGKKITLECSQTMGHDKMYWYQQDPGMELHLIHYSYGVNSTEKGDLSSESTVSRIRTEHFPLTLESARPSHTSQYLCASSFIYRANVLTFGAGSRLTVL.

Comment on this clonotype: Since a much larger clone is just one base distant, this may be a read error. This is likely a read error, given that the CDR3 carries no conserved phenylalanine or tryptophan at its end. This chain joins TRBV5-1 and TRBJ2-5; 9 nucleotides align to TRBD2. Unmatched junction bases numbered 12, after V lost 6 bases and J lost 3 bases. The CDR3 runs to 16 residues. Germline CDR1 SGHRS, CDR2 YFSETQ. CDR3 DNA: TGCGCCAGCACTCCGCGCGCGTCTAGCGGGGAAGAGACCCAGTACTGC. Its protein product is CASTPRASSGEETQYC.

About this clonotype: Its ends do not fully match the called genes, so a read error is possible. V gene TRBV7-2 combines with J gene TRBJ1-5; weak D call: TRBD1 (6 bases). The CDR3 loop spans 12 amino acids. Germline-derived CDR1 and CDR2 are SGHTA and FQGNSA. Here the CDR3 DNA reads TGTGCCAGCAGCTTGGCTGGACAGCTCCAGCATTTT. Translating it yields CASSLAGQLQHF. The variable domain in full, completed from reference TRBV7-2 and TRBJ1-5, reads GAGVSQSPSNKVTEKGKDVELRCDPISGHTALYWYRQSLGQGLEFLIYFQGNSAPDKSGLPSDRFSAERTGGSVSTLTIQRTQQEDSAVYLCASSLAGQLQHFGDGTRLSIL.

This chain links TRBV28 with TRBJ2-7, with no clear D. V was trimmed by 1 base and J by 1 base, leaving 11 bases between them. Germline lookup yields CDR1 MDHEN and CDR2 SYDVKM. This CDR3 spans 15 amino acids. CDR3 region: CASSLSEVRSYEQYF. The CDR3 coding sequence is TGTGCCAGCAGTTTATCGGAAGTACGTTCCTACGAGCAGTACTTC. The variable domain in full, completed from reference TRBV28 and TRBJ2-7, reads DVKVTQSSRYLVKRTGEKVFLECVQDMDHENMFWYRQDPGLGLRLIYFSYDVKMKEKGDIPEGYSVSREKKERFSLILESASTNQTSMYLCASSLSEVRSYEQYFGPGTRLTVT.

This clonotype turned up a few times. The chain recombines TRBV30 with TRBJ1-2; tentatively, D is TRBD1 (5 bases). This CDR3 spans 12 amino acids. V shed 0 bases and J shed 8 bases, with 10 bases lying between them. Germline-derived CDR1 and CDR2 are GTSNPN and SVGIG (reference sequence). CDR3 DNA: TGTGCCTGGAGTGTATTCGGGGACGGCTACACCTTC. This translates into CAWSVFGDGYTF.

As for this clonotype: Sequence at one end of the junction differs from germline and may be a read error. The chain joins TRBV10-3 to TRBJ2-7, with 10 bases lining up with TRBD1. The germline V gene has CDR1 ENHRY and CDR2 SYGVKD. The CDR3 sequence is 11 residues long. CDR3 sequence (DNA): TGTGCCATCAGTGGGGGACAGGGGTTTTGCTTC. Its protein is CAISGGQGFCF.

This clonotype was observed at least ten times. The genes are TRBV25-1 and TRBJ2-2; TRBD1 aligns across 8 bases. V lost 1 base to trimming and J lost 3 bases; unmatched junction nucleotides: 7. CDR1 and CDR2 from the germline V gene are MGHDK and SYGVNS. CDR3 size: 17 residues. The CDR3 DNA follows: TGTGCCAGCAGTGAATCGGCGGGACAGGCCCACACCGGGGAGCTGTTTTTT. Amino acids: CASSESAGQAHTGELFF.

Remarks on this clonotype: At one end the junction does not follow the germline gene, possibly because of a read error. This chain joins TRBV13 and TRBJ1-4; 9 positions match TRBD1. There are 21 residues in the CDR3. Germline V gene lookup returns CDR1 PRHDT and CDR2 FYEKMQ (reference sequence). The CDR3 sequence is CASSQVIGTPGQGGFREKLFF. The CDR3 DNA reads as TGCGCCAGCAGCCAAGTAATCGGGACTCCGGGACAGGGCGGGTTTCGGGAAAAACTGTTTTTT. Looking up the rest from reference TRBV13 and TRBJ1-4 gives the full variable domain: AAGVIQSPRHLIKEKRETATLKCYPIPRHDTVYWYQQGPGQDPQFLISFYEKMQSDKGSIPDRFSAQQFSDYHSELNMSSLELGDSALYFCASSQVIGTPGQGGFREKLFFGSGTQLSVL.

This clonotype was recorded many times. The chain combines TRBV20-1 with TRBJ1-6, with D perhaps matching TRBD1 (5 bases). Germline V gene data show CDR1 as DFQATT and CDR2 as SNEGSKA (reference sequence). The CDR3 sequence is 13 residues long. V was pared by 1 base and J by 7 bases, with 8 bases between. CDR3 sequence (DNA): TGCAGTGCTAGAGCCAGGGTCAATTCACCCCTCCACTTT. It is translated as CSARARVNSPLHF.

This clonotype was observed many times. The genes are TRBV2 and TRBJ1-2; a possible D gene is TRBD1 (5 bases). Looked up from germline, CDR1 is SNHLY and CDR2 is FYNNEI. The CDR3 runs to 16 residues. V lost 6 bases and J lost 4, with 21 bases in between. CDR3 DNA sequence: TGTGCCAGCAGGGTCATCGACAGCCGAACCTTCTATGGCTACACCTTC. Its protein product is CASRVIDSRTFYGYTF.